This TCR beta chain originates from a study of blood T cell repertoires in COVID-19 (dated by TCRdb to the early 2020s). Study-level background: The collaborator samples originated in the United States, Italy and Spain and spanned the acute and convalescent phases of COVID-19. The material from the prospective study consisted of cDNA or gDNA derived from T cells, B-cell-depleted T cells, or PBMCs. The dataset comprised deeply sampled blood TCRbeta repertoires from subjects exposed to, actively infected with, or recovered from COVID-19. The repertoires were made available in a free public database intended to serve as a resource for research on the immune response to SARS-CoV-2. The samples were drawn from the first 160 participants of the ongoing ImmuneRACE study and from 950 to 1,500 subjects provided by 6 global collaborators. Nearly every sample came with metadata listing a de-identified subject ID, COVID-19 status, age in years and sex. Where available, HLA class I and class II types were obtained from metadata supplied by the sample provider rather than from assay-based typing. The paper as a whole reports these results and caveats: The amount of clinical and demographic metadata varied by source and participant and was provided uncurated.

After removal of 0 bases from V and 8 bases from J, the junction retains 4 bases not matched to a gene. Reading the germline V gene gives CDR1 SGHRS and CDR2 YFSETQ. Including the terminal cysteine and phenylalanine, the CDR3 comprises 15 residues. The entry retains the CDR3 DNA only, 45 bases that are in frame from base 1. For this clone: Its antigen is currently not known. No per-base quality is available; no much larger clone lies one base away.

TCRbeta CDR3 regions were amplified from genomic DNA using the immunoSEQ Assay, a bias-controlled multiplex PCR. The source study handled its data this way. Nucleated cell counts per sample were estimated from amplification of reference gene primers within the assay. Sequence reads were collapsed and filtered to measure the absolute abundance of every unique TCRbeta CDR3 rearrangement. Productive Simpson clonality was computed per sample as the square root of Simpson's diversity index over productive rearrangements. TCRdb mirrors the immuneACCESS table, restricted to in-frame sequences. Some clones are absent from its copies; in checked studies, under half trace to an unresolved V gene, and the reason for the others is unknown. The V and J calls and clone size were taken over from that table, and D and trimming were inferred from the DNA. Present in this sample are about 480,000 clones, 85% to 90% of which were seen just once. The ten top clones hold around 0.95% of the sample.

One collaborating source in Seattle enrolled patients while the patients were actively infected and followed the patients over time throughout the course of disease. The collaborating institutions used their own protocols to collect whole blood in K2EDTA tubes. For TCRbeta analysis, collaborator samples were shipped as frozen whole blood, as isolated PBMCs, or as DNA extracted from either sample type. This receptor was taken from a young man with COVID-19, enrolled during active disease. Sequencing input: peripheral blood. The V gene is TRBV5-1 and the J gene is TRBJ1-6, with 8 bases matching TRBD1. For the CDR3, the sequence is CASSLDRGLHSPLHF. The nucleotide sequence reads as follows: TGCGCCAGCAGCTTGGACAGGGGGTTGCATTCACCCCTCCACTTT.